Included here is one T cell receptor beta chain sequence, with context. TCRdb's copy holds only in-frame clones and misses some; the assay was immunoSEQ multiplex PCR. The table shows about 130,000 clones, with approximately 80% occurring only once. These data are taken from a study of blood T cell repertoires in COVID-19. Overall study: Researchers got acute and convalescent COVID-19 samples from the United States, Italy and Spain.

Germline V gene sequence: CDR1 MDHEN, CDR2 SYDVKM. The CDR3 totals 16 residues. V lost 3 bases and J 0 bases, leaving 14 bases between the germline ends. The rearrangement uses TRBV28 and TRBJ2-5; maybe TRBD2 (6 bases). This sequence originates from a woman in her forties or fifties with acute or convalescent COVID-19. The sample comprised peripheral blood. The CDR3 loop reads CASSFLSGGNQETQYF. The CDR3 DNA sequence: TGTGCCAGCAGTTTTCTTAGCGGAGGAAACCAAGAGACCCAGTACTTC.